This TCR beta chain was recovered during a study of human T cells and chemical hapten exposure. Germline V gene lookup returns CDR1 MNHEY and CDR2 SVGEGT. The V gene end was trimmed by 2 bases and the J gene end by 6 bases; junction bases not matched to a gene: 10. The CDR3 runs 16 residues. The sample holds a few counts of this clonotype. TCRdb reprocessed the RACE reads with MiXCR, giving one entry per CDR3 protein. The table lists some 170,000 distinct CDR3 sequences, approximately 30% of them singletons. Time point indicated: patch test 3, about 24 weeks after DPC sensitization. The treatment: therapeutic diphenylcyclopropenone sensitization with weekly scalp DPC.

The chain combines TRBV6-2 or TRBV6-3 with TRBJ1-2; 9 positions match TRBD1. The clonotype originates from a woman aged 18-30 years with alopecia areata. Some clones in this sample may be carry-over from other donors' samples. The starting material was whole blood, obtained in connection with sensitization to the hapten diphenylcyclopropenone (DPC). CDR3 residues: CASSYPSTGGSDGYTF. CDR3 sequence (DNA): TGTGCCAGCAGTTACCCCTCGACAGGGGGATCGGATGGCTACACCTTC.